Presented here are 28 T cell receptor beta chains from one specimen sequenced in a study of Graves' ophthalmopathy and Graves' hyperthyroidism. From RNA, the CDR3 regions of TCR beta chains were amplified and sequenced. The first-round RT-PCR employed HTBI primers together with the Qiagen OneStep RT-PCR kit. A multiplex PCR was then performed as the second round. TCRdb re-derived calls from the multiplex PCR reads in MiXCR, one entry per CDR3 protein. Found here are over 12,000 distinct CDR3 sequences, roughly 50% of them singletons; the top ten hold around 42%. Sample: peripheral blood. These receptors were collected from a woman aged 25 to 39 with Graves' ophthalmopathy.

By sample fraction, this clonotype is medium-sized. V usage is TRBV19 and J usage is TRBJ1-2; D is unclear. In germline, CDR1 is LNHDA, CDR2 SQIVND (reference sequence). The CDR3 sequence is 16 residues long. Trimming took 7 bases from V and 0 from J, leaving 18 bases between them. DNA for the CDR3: TGTGCCAGTAACCGAAAGGCGGTAGGCCCTAACTATGGCTACACCTTC. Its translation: CASNRKAVGPNYGYTF.

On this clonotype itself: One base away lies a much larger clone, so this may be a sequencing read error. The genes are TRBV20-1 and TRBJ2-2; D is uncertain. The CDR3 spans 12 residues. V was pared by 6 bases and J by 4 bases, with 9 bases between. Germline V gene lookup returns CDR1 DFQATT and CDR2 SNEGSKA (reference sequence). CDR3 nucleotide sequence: TGCAGTGCAACTGGCGGCACCGGGGAGCTGTTTTTT. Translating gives CSATGGTGELFF.

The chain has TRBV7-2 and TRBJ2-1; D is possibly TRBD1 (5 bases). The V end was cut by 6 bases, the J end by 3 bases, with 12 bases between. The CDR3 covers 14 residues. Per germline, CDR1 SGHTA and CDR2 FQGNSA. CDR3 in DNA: TGTGCCAGCAGTCCAGGGTGGGGCTACAATGAGCAGTTCTTC. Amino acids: CASSPGWGYNEQFF. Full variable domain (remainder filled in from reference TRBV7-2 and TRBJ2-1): GAGVSQSPSNKVTEKGKDVELRCDPISGHTALYWYRQSLGQGLEFLIYFQGNSAPDKSGLPSDRFSAERTGGSVSTLTIQRTQQEDSAVYLCASSPGWGYNEQFFGPGTRLTVL.

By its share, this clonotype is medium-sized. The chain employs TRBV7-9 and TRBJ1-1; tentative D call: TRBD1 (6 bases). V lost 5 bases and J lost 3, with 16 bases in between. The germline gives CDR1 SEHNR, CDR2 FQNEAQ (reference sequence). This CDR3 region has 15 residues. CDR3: CASSLQGRRDTEAFF. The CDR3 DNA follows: TGTGCCAGCAGCCTACAGGGCCGGCGGGACACTGAAGCTTTCTTT.

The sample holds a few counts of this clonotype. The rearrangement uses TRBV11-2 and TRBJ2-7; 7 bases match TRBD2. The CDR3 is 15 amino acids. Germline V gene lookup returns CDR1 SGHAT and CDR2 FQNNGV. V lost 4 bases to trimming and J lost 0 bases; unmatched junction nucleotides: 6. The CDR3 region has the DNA TGTGCCAGCAGCTGGGGGAGGGCAGGCTCCTACGAGCAGTACTTC. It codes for CASSWGRAGSYEQYF.

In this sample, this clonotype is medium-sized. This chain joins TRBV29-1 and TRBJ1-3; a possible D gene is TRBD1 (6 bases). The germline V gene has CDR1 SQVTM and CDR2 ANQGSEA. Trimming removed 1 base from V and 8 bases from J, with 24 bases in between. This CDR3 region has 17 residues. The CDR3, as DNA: TGCAGCGTTGAAGCCACTCCGGGTACAGGGCAGACGGACACCATATATTTT. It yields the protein CSVEATPGTGQTDTIYF. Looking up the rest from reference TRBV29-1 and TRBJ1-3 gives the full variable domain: SAVISQKPSRDICQRGTSLTIQCQVDSQVTMMFWYRQQPGQSLTLIATANQGSEATYESGFVIDKFPISRPNLTFSTLTVSNMSPEDSSIYLCSVEATPGTGQTDTIYFGEGSWLTVV.

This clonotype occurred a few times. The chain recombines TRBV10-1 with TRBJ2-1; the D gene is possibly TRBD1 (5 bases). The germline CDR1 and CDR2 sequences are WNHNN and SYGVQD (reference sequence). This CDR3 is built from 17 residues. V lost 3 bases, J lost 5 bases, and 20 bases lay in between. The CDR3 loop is CASSDGGRPEGDNEQFF. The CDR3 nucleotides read TGCGCCAGCAGTGATGGCGGTCGGCCCGAAGGGGACAATGAGCAGTTCTTC.

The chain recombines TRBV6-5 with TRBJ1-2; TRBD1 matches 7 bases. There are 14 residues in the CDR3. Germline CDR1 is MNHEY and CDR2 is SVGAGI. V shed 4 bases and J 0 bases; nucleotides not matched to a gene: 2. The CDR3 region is CASSWDSSNYGYTF. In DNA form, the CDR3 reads TGTGCCAGCAGTTGGGACAGCTCTAACTATGGCTACACCTTC.

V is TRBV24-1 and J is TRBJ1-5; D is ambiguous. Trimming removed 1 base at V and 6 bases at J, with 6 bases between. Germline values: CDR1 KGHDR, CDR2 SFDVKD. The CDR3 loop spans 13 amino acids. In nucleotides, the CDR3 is TGTGCCACCAGTGATTTTTCGGGTCAGCCCCAGCATTTT. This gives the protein CATSDFSGQPQHF.

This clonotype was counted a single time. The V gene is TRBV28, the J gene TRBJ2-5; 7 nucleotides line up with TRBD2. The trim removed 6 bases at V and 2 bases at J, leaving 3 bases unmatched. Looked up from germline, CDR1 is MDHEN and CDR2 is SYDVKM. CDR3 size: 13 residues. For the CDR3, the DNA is TGTGCCAGCAGGCGGACTAGACAAGAGACCCAGTACTTC. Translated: CASRRTRQETQYF.

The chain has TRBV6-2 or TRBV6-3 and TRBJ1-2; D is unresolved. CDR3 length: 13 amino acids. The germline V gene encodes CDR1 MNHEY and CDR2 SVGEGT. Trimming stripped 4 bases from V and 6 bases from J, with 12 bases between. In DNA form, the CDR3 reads TGTGCCAGCAGTTTCGCGGAGTCTAATGGCTACACCTTC. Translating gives CASSFAESNGYTF.

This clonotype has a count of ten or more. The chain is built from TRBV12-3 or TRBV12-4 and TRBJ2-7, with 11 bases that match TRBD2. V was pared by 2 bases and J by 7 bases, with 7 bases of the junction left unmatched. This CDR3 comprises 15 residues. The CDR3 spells CASSLPLAGAGEQYF. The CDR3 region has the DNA TGTGCCAGCAGTTTACCACTAGCGGGGGCGGGGGAGCAGTACTTC.

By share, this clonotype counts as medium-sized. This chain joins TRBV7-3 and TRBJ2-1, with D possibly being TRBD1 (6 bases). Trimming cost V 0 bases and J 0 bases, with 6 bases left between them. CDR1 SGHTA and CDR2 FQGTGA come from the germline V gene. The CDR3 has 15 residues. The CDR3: CASSLTTGSYNEQFF. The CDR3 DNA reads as TGTGCCAGCAGCTTAACGACAGGCTCCTACAATGAGCAGTTCTTC. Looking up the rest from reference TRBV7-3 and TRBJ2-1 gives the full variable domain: GAGVSQTPSNKVTEKGKYVELRCDPISGHTALYWYRQSLGQGPEFLIYFQGTGAADDSGLPNDRFFAVRPEGSVSTLKIQRTERGDSAVYLCASSLTTGSYNEQFFGPGTRLTVL.

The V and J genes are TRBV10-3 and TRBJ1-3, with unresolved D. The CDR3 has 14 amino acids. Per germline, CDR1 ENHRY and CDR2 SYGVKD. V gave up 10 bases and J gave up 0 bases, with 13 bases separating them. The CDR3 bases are TGTGCCAAAACCGCGACACTCTCTGGAAACACCATATATTTT. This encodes CAKTATLSGNTIYF.

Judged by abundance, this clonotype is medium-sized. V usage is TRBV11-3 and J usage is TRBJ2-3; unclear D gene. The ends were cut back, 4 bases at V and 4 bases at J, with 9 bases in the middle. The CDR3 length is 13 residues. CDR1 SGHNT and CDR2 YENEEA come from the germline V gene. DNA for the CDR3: TGTGCCAGCAGCTATTCTGGGGCAGATACGCAGTATTTT. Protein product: CASSYSGADTQYF.

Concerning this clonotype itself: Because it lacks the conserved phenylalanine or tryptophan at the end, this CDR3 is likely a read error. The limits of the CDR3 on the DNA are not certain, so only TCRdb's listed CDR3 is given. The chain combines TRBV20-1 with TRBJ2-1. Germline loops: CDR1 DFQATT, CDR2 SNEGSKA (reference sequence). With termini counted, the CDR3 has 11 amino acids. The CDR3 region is CCARWGNEHFS.

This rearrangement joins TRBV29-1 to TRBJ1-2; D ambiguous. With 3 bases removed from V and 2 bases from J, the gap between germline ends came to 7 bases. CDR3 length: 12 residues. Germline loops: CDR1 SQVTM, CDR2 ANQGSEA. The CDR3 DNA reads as TGCAGCGTTGATCCAGGAAACTATGGCTACACCTTC. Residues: CSVDPGNYGYTF.

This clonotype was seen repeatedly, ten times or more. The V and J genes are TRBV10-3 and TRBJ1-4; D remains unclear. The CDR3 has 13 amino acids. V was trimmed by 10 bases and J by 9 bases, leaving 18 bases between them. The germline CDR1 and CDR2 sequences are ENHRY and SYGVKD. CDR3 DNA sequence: TGTGCCAGCGAGGCCGTTCCCGGGCAAAAACTGTTTTTT. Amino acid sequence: CASEAVPGQKLFF.

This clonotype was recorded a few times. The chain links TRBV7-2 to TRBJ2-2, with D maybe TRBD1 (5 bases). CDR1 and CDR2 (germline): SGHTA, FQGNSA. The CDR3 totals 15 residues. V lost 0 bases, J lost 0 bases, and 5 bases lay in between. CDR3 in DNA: TGTGCCAGCAGCTTAGCGGGGCCGAACACCGGGGAGCTGTTTTTT. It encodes CASSLAGPNTGELFF. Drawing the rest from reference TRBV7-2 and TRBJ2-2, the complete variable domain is GAGVSQSPSNKVTEKGKDVELRCDPISGHTALYWYRQSLGQGLEFLIYFQGNSAPDKSGLPSDRFSAERTGGSVSTLTIQRTQQEDSAVYLCASSLAGPNTGELFFGEGSRLTVL.

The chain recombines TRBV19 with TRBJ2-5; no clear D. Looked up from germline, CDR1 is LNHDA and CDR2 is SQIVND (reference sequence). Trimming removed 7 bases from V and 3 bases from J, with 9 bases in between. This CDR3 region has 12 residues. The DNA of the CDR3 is TGTGCCAGTATGGGCCGCGAAGAGACCCAGTACTTC. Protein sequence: CASMGREETQYF.

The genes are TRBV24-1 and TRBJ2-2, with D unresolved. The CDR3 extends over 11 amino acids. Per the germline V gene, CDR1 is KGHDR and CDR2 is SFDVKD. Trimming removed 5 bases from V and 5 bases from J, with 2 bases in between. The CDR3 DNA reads TGTGCCACCAGTGTTACCGGGGAGCTGTTTTTT. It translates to CATSVTGELFF.

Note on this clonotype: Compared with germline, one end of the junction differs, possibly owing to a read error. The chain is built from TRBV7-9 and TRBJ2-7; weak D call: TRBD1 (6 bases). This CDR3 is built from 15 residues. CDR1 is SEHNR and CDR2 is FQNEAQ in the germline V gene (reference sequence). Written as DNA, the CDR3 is TGTGCCGGCAGCTCAGGGGACCGGTCAAGCGACGAGCAGTACTTC. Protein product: CAGSSGDRSSDEQYF.

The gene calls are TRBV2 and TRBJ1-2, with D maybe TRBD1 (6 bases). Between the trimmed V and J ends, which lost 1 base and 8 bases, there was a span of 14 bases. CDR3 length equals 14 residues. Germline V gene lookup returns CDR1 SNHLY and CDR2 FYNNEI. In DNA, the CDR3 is TGTGCCAGCAGTGAAGGCCAGGGGCTACTGGGCTACACCTTC. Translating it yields CASSEGQGLLGYTF.

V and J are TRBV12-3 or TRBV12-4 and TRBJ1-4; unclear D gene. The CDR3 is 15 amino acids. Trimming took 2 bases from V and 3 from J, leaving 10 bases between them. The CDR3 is CASSLSPGSNEKLFF. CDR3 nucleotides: TGTGCCAGCAGTTTAAGTCCGGGCTCTAATGAAAAACTGTTTTTT.

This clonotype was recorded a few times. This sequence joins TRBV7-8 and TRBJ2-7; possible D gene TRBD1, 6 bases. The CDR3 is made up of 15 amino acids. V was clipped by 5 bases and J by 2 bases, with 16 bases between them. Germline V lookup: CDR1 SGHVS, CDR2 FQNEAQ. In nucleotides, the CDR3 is TGTGCCAGCAGCCCAAGTGGGGGCGCCGCCTACGAGCAGTACTTC. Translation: CASSPSGGAAYEQYF.

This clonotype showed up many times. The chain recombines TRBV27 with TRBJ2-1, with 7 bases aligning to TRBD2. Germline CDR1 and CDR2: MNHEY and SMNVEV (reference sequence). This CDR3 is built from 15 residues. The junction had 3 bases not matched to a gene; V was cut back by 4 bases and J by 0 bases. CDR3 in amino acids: CASSYGGSSYNEQFF. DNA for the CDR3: TGTGCCAGCAGTTACGGGGGGAGCTCCTACAATGAGCAGTTCTTC.

The CDR3, as DNA: TGTGCCAGTAGCCAAGCTGGACAGGGGACCTATGGCTACACCTTC. Its translation: CASSQAGQGTYGYTF. V and J are TRBV19 and TRBJ1-2; 9 nucleotides align to TRBD1. J gave up 4 bases and V 6 bases, and 9 bases lay outside the gene matches. The CDR3 is 15 residues long. From germline, CDR1 is LNHDA and CDR2 SQIVND (reference sequence).

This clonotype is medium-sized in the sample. CDR3 in amino acids: CASSPGTFNTGELFF. In DNA form, the CDR3 reads TGTGCCAGCAGCCCCGGGACTTTCAACACCGGGGAGCTGTTTTTT. The rearrangement joins TRBV9 to TRBJ2-2, with D perhaps TRBD2 (6 bases). Germline CDR1 reads SGDLS; CDR2 reads YYNGEE. V shed 4 bases and J shed 2 bases, with 12 bases lying between them. The CDR3 length is 15 residues.